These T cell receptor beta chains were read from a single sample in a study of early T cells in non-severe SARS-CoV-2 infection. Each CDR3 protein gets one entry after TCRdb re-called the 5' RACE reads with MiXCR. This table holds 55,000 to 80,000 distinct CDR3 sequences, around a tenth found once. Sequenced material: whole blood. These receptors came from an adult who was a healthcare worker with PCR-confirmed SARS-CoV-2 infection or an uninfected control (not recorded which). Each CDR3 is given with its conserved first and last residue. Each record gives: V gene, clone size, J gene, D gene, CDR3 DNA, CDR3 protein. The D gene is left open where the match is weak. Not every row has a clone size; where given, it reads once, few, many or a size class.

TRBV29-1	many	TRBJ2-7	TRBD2	TGCAGCGTTGGCGGCGGGAGGCCAGCCTACGAGCAGTACTTC	CSVGGGRPAYEQYF
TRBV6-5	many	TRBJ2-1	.	TGTGCCAGCACCACAGGGGGGGCAAGCTCCTACAATGAGCAGTTCTTC	CASTTGGASSYNEQFF
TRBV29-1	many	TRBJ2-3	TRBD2	TGCAGCGTTAAAGTAGCGGGGGGGCGGGTAGATACGCAGTATTTT	CSVKVAGGRVDTQYF
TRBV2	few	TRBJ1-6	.	TGTGCCAGCATTTTACAGGGTTTGGATTCACCCCTCCACTTT	CASILQGLDSPLHF
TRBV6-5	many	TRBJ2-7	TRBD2	TGTGCCAGCAGTTACTGGGGGGGTTTCGCCTACGAGCAGTACTTC	CASSYWGGFAYEQYF
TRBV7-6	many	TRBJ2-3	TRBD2	TGTGCCAGCAGCTATAGCGGGGGGGCCGCAGATACGCAGTATTTT	CASSYSGGAADTQYF
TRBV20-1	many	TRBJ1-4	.	TGCAGTATGAAAGGGGGGGGAGAGAATGAAAAACTGTTTTTT	CSMKGGGENEKLFF
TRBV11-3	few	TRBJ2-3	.	TGTGCCAGCAGCCCGGCCTACGGAAATACGCAGTATTTT	CASSPAYGNTQYF
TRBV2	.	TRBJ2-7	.	TGTGCCAGCAGGTACGGGACCAGCTCCTACGAGCAGTACTTC	CASRYGTSSYEQYF
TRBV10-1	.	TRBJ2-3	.	TGCGCCAGCAGAGGGGACACCACCACAGATACGCAGTATTTT	CASRGDTTTDTQYF
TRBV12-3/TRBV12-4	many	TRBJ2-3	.	TGTGCCAGCAGCCGAGGGCCCGAGCGGGCGCAGTATTTT	CASSRGPERAQYF
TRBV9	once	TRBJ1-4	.	TGTGCCAGCAGCGCAACAGGGATGGCTAATGAAAAACTGTTTTTT	CASSATGMANEKLFF
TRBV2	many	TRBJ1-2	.	TGTGCCAGCACCCAAACCTTTGTTTCTGGCTACACCTTC	CASTQTFVSGYTF
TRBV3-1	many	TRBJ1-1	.	TGTGCCAGCAGCCACCAGACGAACACTGAAGCTTTCTTT	CASSHQTNTEAFF
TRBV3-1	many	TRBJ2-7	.	TGTGCCAGCAGCCAAGGGTACACAACGCAGTACTTC	CASSQGYTTQYF
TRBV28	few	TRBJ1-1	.	TGTGCCAGCAGGTCGGGGGATTTGAACACTGAAGCTTTCTTT	CASRSGDLNTEAFF
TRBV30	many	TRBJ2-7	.	TGTGCCTGGAGTCCCCAGACTTACGAGCAGTACTTC	CAWSPQTYEQYF
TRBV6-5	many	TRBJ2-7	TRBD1	TGTGCCAGCAGCCCCGGGGACAGGCCCTACGAGCAGTACTTC	CASSPGDRPYEQYF
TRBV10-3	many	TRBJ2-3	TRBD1	TGTGCCATCGGACAGGGAGGCACAGATACGCAGTATTTT	CAIGQGGTDTQYF
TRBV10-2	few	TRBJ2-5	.	TGCGCCAGCAGTGAGTCGTACACCCAAGAGACCCAGTACTTC	CASSESYTQETQYF
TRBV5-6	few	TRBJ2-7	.	TGTGCCAGCAGCTTGATGGGGGTAGGGGCCTACGAGCAGTACTTC	CASSLMGVGAYEQYF
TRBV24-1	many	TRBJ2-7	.	TGTGCCACCAGTGATTCTCCAGGGGTAGGGGTCTACGAGCAGTACTTC	CATSDSPGVGVYEQYF
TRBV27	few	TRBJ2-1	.	TGTGCCAGCAGTTTAGGCGGAGCGTACAATGAGCAGTTCTTC	CASSLGGAYNEQFF
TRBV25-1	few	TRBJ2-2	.	TGTGCCAGCAGTGTCATCGGGGCAGCCGGGGAGCTGTTTTTT	CASSVIGAAGELFF
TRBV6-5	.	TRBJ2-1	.	TGTGCCAGCAGTTACGTCTGGCAGGGGAGGGGCAATGAGCAGTTCTTC	CASSYVWQGRGNEQFF
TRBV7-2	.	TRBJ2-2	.	TGTGCCAGCAGCCCATCGGGCAGGGCAGGGGAGCTGTTTTTT	CASSPSGRAGELFF
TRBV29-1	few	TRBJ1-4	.	TGCAGCGTTGTGGGGCTACGAGAAAAACTGTTTTTT	CSVVGLREKLFF
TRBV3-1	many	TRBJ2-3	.	TGTGCCAGCAGCCCCAGTGGGTATAATACGCAGTATTTT	CASSPSGYNTQYF
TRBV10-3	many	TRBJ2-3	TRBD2	TGTGCCATCAGTGAGTCGGCTAGCGGGAGAGATACGCAGTATTTT	CAISESASGRDTQYF
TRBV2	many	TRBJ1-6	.	TGTGCCAGCAGCCGGCGGACAGTTAATTCACCCCTCCACTTT	CASSRRTVNSPLHF
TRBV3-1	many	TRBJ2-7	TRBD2	TGTGCCAGCAGCCAAGGGTTAGCGGGAGTCGAGCAGTACTTC	CASSQGLAGVEQYF
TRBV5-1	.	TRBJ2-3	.	TGCGCCAGCAGCTTGGGGACACCCTCTAGCACAGATACGCAGTATTTT	CASSLGTPSSTDTQYF
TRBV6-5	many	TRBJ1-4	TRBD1	TGTGCCAGCAGTTACTCCCTAGGGACAGCTAATGAAAAACTGTTTTTT	CASSYSLGTANEKLFF
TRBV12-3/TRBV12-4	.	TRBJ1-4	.	TGTGCCAGCAGGGGAGGTGATGAAAAACTGTTTTTT	CASRGGDEKLFF
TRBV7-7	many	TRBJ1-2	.	TGTGCTAGCAGTATCGGGAGACCGAACTATGGCTACACCTTC	CASSIGRPNYGYTF
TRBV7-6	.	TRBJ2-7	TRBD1	TGTGCCAGCAAAACCACAGGGGACTACGAGCAGTACTTC	CASKTTGDYEQYF
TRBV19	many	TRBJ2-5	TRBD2	TGTGCCAGTAGTATCGGGGGGGGCCAAGAGACCCAGTACTTC	CASSIGGGQETQYF
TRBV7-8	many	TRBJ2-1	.	TGTGCCAGCAGCCCCGGAACAACGTCCTACAATGAGCAGTTCTTC	CASSPGTTSYNEQFF
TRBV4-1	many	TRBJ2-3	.	TGCGCCAGCAGCCAAGGGGAAGGCGCAGATACGCAGTATTTT	CASSQGEGADTQYF
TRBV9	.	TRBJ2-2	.	TGTGCCAGCAGCGTACAAGGGGAGCCCAGGGAGCTGTTTTTT	CASSVQGEPRELFF
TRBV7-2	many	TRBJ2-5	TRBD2	TGTGCCAGCAGCTTATGGACGGGAGGGCCTGAGACCCAGTACTTC	CASSLWTGGPETQYF
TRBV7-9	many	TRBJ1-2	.	TGTGCCAGCAGCCAGTCTGACCCGATCCCGGGGTATGGCTACACCTTC	CASSQSDPIPGYGYTF
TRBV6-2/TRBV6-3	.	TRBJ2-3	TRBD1	TGTGCCAGCAGTTCCCTTCGGACAGGGGAATCCACAGATACGCAGTATTTT	CASSSLRTGESTDTQYF
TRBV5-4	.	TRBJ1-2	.	TGTGCCAGCAGCTCCCACGGACCGGGCGGCTACACCTTC	CASSSHGPGGYTF
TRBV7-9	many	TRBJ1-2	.	TGTGCCAGCAGCCATCCCACAGGGTCTAATGGCTACACCTTC	CASSHPTGSNGYTF
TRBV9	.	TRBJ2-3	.	TGTGCCAGCAGCGTAGTAGCGGTTGGCACAGATACGCAGTATTTT	CASSVVAVGTDTQYF
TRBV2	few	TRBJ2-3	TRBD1	TGTGCCAGCAGTCCGACAGGGAAGGGCACAGATACGCAGTATTTT	CASSPTGKGTDTQYF
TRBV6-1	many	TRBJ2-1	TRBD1	TGTGCCAGCAGTGAGCTGCCCGACAGGGTGTCGGCCTTCGGGCAGTTCTTC	CASSELPDRVSAFGQFF